One sample yielded the 18 T cell receptor beta chains listed below, sequenced in a study of blood T cells in healthy people across ages. Using a J-beta primer mix together with a sample-barcoded 5' primer, a second PCR was run for roughly 6 to 12 cycles. TCRdb reprocessed the 5' RACE reads with MiXCR, giving one entry per CDR3 protein. The data contain approximately 600,000 distinct CDR3 sequences, roughly 50% of them singletons. The sequenced sample was blood. Receptor source: a man in his fifties or sixties in good health.

The chain couples TRBV4-2 to TRBJ2-1; 8 nucleotides align to TRBD2. J lost 7 bases, V lost 0 bases, and 14 bases had no gene match. The CDR3 consists of 18 residues. CDR1 and CDR2 (germline): LGHNA, YNFKEQ. For the CDR3, the DNA is TGTGCCAGCAGCCAAGATGAAGGGCGGGGGGCCCACAGAAATGAGCAGTTCTTC. It yields the protein CASSQDEGRGAHRNEQFF.

This clonotype was detected many times. J is TRBJ2-7 and V is TRBV15; no clear D gene. This CDR3 contains 15 residues. Germline assignment: CDR1 LNHNV and CDR2 YYDKDF (reference sequence). Trimming stripped 1 base from V and 6 bases from J, with 16 bases between. The CDR3: CATSRGTGRALEQYF. The DNA for the CDR3 is TGTGCCACCAGCAGAGGGACCGGAAGGGCTCTCGAGCAGTACTTC.

This chain connects TRBV12-3 or TRBV12-4 to TRBJ1-2; D is undetermined. The CDR3 consists of 12 residues. V lost 5 bases and J lost 10, with 14 bases in between. This CDR3 reads CASSTGFDDYTF. The CDR3 DNA follows: TGTGCCAGCAGTACCGGTTTCGATGACTACACCTTC.

In this sample, this clonotype turned up a few times. This chain links TRBV7-2 with TRBJ1-5; 9 nucleotides match TRBD1. The CDR3 covers 15 residues. Germline CDR1 is SGHTA and CDR2 is FQGNSA. V lost 1 base to trimming and J lost 6 bases; unmatched junction nucleotides: 4. For the CDR3, the DNA is TGTGCCAGCAGCTTAGTACAGGGGGCAGGTCAGCCCCAGCATTTT. This translates into CASSLVQGAGQPQHF.

The rearrangement joins TRBV27 to TRBJ1-1; no clear D. V was trimmed by 5 bases and J by 6 bases, leaving 13 bases between them. This CDR3 has 13 amino acids. The germline gives CDR1 MNHEY, CDR2 SMNVEV (reference sequence). As DNA, the CDR3 is TGTGCCAGCAGTCAACCAGGTGGGGCTGAAGCTTTCTTT. Protein sequence: CASSQPGGAEAFF.

The chain carries TRBV6-2 or TRBV6-3 and TRBJ2-1; 8 bases line up with TRBD2. This CDR3 has 15 residues. V was clipped by 2 bases and J by 6 bases; unmatched bases: 6. Germline CDR1 reads MNHEY; CDR2 reads SVGEGT. This CDR3 is CASSYAGGRSNEQFF. CDR3 coding DNA: TGTGCCAGCAGTTACGCGGGGGGCAGATCCAATGAGCAGTTCTTC.

This chain connects TRBV10-3 to TRBJ2-5, with 8 nucleotides matching TRBD2. CDR3 size: 16 residues. V gave up 6 bases and J gave up 2 bases; unmatched junction bases: 11. Germline loops: CDR1 ENHRY, CDR2 SYGVKD. CDR3 amino acids: CAISTLVGGGQETQYF. The CDR3 DNA is TGTGCCATCAGCACCCTCGTCGGGGGGGGGCAAGAGACCCAGTACTTC.

V gene TRBV21-1 combines with J gene TRBJ2-1; TRBD2 was called by the table and not checked on the DNA. TRBV21-1 is shown as a pseudogene. This CDR3 has 16 amino acids. CDR3 amino acids: CVTKLAGIGLHNEQFF. CDR3 in DNA: TGTGTTACGAAGCTAGCGGGGATCGGGCTACACAATGAGCAGTTCTTC.

This clonotype was seen only once. The chain joins TRBV2 to TRBJ2-5, with D possibly being TRBD1 or TRBD2 (5 bases each). The CDR3 length is 15 residues. Looked up from germline, CDR1 is SNHLY and CDR2 is FYNNEI. Trimming stripped 6 bases from V and 0 bases from J, with 14 bases between. CDR3 region: CASRAGTMYQETQYF. CDR3 DNA sequence: TGTGCCAGCAGGGCCGGGACCATGTACCAAGAGACCCAGTACTTC.

The chain has TRBV20-1 and TRBJ2-2, with 8 bases lining up with TRBD2. Germline CDR1 is DFQATT and CDR2 is SNEGSKA (reference sequence). V trimming: 2 bases; J trimming: 6 bases; junction bases outside the gene matches: 8. This CDR3 region has 15 residues. CDR3 loop: CSARSAGGAAGELFF. The CDR3 bases are TGCAGTGCTAGATCTGCCGGGGGGGCCGCCGGGGAGCTGTTTTTT.

This clonotype was picked up one time. This chain connects TRBV5-4 to TRBJ2-5; D may be TRBD2 (6 bases). Germline V gene data show CDR1 as SGHNT and CDR2 as YYREEE (reference sequence). CDR3 length: 13 amino acids. Trimming cost V 6 bases and J 2 bases, with 11 bases left between them. The CDR3, as DNA: TGTGCCAGCACCATAGCGGATCAAGAGACCCAGTACTTC. It encodes CASTIADQETQYF.

The genes are TRBV3-1 and TRBJ2-4; the D gene is possibly TRBD2 (6 bases). The better agreement between TRBJ2-7 and the DNA end casts doubt on the J call. CDR3 size: 14 residues. Germline-derived CDR1 and CDR2 are LGHDT and YNNKEL (reference sequence). CDR3 sequence (DNA): TGTGCCAGCAGCCCCGGACGGGGGAGGAACGAGCAGTACTTC. Residues: CASSPGRGRNEQYF.

The sample holds a few counts of this clonotype. V is TRBV5-1 and J is TRBJ2-3; D may be TRBD1 or TRBD2 (5 bases each). Germline CDR1 and CDR2: SGHRS and YFSETQ. V lost 0 bases to trimming and J lost 2 bases, with 13 bases between them. CDR3 length: 16 amino acids. The chain's CDR3 is CASSLVPGLSTDTQYF. CDR3 sequence (DNA): TGCGCCAGCAGCTTGGTTCCGGGGCTATCCACAGATACGCAGTATTTT.

The V gene is TRBV20-1, the J gene TRBJ1-2; a possible D gene is TRBD1 (5 bases). The V gene lost 5 bases and the J gene lost 2 bases, with 15 bases spanning the gap. This CDR3 comprises 14 residues. CDR1 is DFQATT, CDR2 SNEGSKA, per germline (reference sequence). The CDR3 region is CSAQPEGTNYGYTF. CDR3 bases: TGCAGTGCTCAACCCGAGGGGACGAACTATGGCTACACCTTC.

This chain connects TRBV12-3 or TRBV12-4 to TRBJ2-5, with D possibly matching TRBD2 (6 bases). Deletions cut 1 base from V and 5 bases from J, with 8 bases between. The CDR3 extends over 13 amino acids. CDR3 coding DNA: TGTGCCAGCAGTTTAGAACTAGCTGAGACCCAGTACTTC. This encodes CASSLELAETQYF.

There are a few counts of this clonotype. The J gene is TRBJ2-3, the V gene TRBV29-1; the match to TRBD2 covers 11 bases. Germline V gives CDR1 SQVTM, CDR2 ANQGSEA. With 6 bases clipped from V and 2 bases from J, the junction kept 7 bases outside the gene matches. The length of the CDR3 is 15 residues. CDR3 residues: CSVPELAGATDTQYF. The CDR3 DNA reads as TGCAGCGTCCCAGAACTAGCGGGGGCCACAGATACGCAGTATTTT.

In its sample, this clonotype was seen once. The J gene is TRBJ2-5, the V gene TRBV6-1; D perhaps matches TRBD2 (5 bases). V shed 2 bases and J shed 12 bases, with 16 bases lying between them. CDR3 length: 13 amino acids. Germline V gene data show CDR1 as MNHNS and CDR2 as SASEGT. CDR3 DNA sequence: TGTGCCAGCAGTGAATTACAGTACACGAGGGAGTACTTC. The encoded protein is CASSELQYTREYF.

The rearrangement uses TRBV7-8 and TRBJ2-1; D perhaps matches TRBD2 (6 bases). Trimming stripped 5 bases from V and 7 bases from J, with 12 bases between. Germline lookup yields CDR1 SGHVS and CDR2 FQNEAQ. The CDR3 has 13 residues. The CDR3 DNA reads as TGTGCCAGCAGCCGGGGGACTCCAAATGAGCAGTTCTTC. Amino acids: CASSRGTPNEQFF.